This entry lists 17 T cell receptor beta chains sequenced from one sample in a study of cytomegalovirus exposure and HLA in healthy donors. Primers for the PCR totalled 60 Vbeta and 13 Jbeta. TCRdb's copy holds only in-frame clones and misses some; the assay was immunoSEQ multiplex PCR. Altogether under 200,000 clones are present, over 80% being singletons, with the ten largest covering 1.5% to 2%. The specimen was PBMCs. These TCRs come from a human donor in good health.

The chain uses TRBV27 and TRBJ1-2; D not resolved. CDR1 and CDR2 from the germline V gene are MNHEY and SMNVEV (reference sequence). The CDR3 is 15 residues long. V lost 5 bases to trimming and J lost 0 bases, with 13 bases between them. CDR3 residues: CASSPMREANYGYTF. CDR3 sequence (DNA): TGTGCCAGCAGTCCCATGAGGGAGGCTAACTATGGCTACACCTTC.

The gene calls are TRBV13 and TRBJ2-3; a weak D match, TRBD1 (6 bases). The CDR3 consists of 17 residues. From germline, CDR1 is PRHDT and CDR2 FYEKMQ (reference sequence). Trimming pared 6 bases from V and 2 bases from J, leaving 21 bases between. The CDR3 loop is CASSSTFGTSVTDTQYF. The CDR3 DNA reads as TGTGCCAGCAGTTCTACATTCGGGACATCCGTCACAGATACGCAGTATTTT.

The genes are TRBV5-1 and TRBJ2-7, with 11 bases fitting TRBD2. Germline V lookup: CDR1 SGHRS, CDR2 YFSETQ. Trimming took 1 base from V and 4 from J; bases not matched to a gene: 7. The CDR3 extends over 16 amino acids. CDR3 amino acids: CASSLTSGGQIYEQYF. The CDR3 nucleotides read TGCGCCAGCAGCTTGACTAGCGGGGGACAGATTTACGAGCAGTACTTC.

The V gene is TRBV6-6, the J gene TRBJ2-5; TRBD2 is a possible D gene (6 bases). Looked up from germline, CDR1 is MNHNY and CDR2 is SVGAGI (reference sequence). The CDR3 extends over 14 amino acids. Trimming removed 2 bases from V and 6 bases from J, with 13 bases in between. In DNA form, the CDR3 reads TGTGCCAGCAGTTACGGGCAGGGAGGACAGACCCAGTACTTC. Protein sequence: CASSYGQGGQTQYF.

This clone was seen once. CDR3 sequence (DNA): TGTGCCAGCAGCGCCGATGCGGGACTAAAATACAATGAGCAGTTCTTC. Encoded protein: CASSADAGLKYNEQFF. V gene TRBV9 combines with J gene TRBJ2-1; 7 nucleotides match TRBD2. Looked up from germline, CDR1 is SGDLS and CDR2 is YYNGEE. The CDR3 runs 16 residues. The ends lost 3 bases at V and 4 bases at J; junction bases unmatched: 10. Drawing the rest from reference TRBV9 and TRBJ2-1, the complete variable domain is DSGVTQTPKHLITATGQRVTLRCSPRSGDLSVYWYQQSLDQGLQFLIQYYNGEERAKGNILERFSAQQFPDLHSELNLSSLELGDSALYFCASSADAGLKYNEQFFGPGTRLTVL.

As concerns this clone: Other DNA sequences from this sample encode an identical CDR3 as well. The rearrangement joins TRBV9 to TRBJ2-3; TRBD2 matches 9 bases. Germline V lookup: CDR1 SGDLS, CDR2 YYNGEE. CDR3 length: 16 residues. V lost 0 bases to trimming and J lost 2 bases; unmatched junction nucleotides: 4. The CDR3 reads CASSVGGGGATDTQYF. DNA for the CDR3: TGTGCCAGCAGCGTAGGGGGCGGGGGGGCCACAGATACGCAGTATTTT.

This clone was found a few times. The chain has TRBV29-1 and TRBJ1-1, with TRBD1 identical over 7 bases. There are 14 residues in the CDR3. CDR1 and CDR2 (germline): SQVTM, ANQGSEA. After removal of 6 bases from V and 2 bases from J, the junction contained 9 bases not matched to a gene. CDR3 region: CSVKPRGANTEAFF. The CDR3 DNA reads TGCAGCGTGAAACCCAGGGGGGCCAACACTGAAGCTTTCTTT.

The chain couples TRBV6-5 to TRBJ2-1; no firm D call. V was pared by 2 bases and J by 7 bases, with 6 bases between. Germline V gives CDR1 MNHEY, CDR2 SVGAGI. The CDR3 is made up of 12 amino acids. CDR3 in amino acids: CASSYGGNEQFF. The DNA of the CDR3 is TGTGCCAGCAGTTACGGCGGTAATGAGCAGTTCTTC.

The chain joins TRBV2 to TRBJ2-7; weak D call: TRBD1 (6 bases). V lost 5 bases to trimming and J lost 6 bases, with 17 bases between them. Germline lookup yields CDR1 SNHLY and CDR2 FYNNEI. The CDR3 is 14 amino acids. The CDR3 nucleotides read TGTGCCAGCAGTAGTTTAGGGGGTTTCCTCGAGCAGTACTTC. This encodes CASSSLGGFLEQYF.

The chain links TRBV28 to TRBJ2-1; 9 nucleotides align to TRBD2. The CDR3 is made up of 17 amino acids. The germline V gene encodes CDR1 MDHEN and CDR2 SYDVKM. V shed 0 bases, J shed 1 base, and the junction held 4 bases outside the gene matches. CDR3 residues: CASSLWGRGGSYNEQFF. As DNA, the CDR3 is TGTGCCAGCAGTTTATGGGGGCGGGGGGGGTCCTACAATGAGCAGTTCTTC.

This rearrangement joins TRBV7-2 to TRBJ2-1; D is undetermined. The germline V gene encodes CDR1 SGHTA and CDR2 FQGNSA. This CDR3 has 11 amino acids. Trimming left V 5 bases short and J 5 bases short, with 4 bases between. CDR3 sequence: CASSQNNEQFF. DNA for the CDR3: TGTGCCAGCAGCCAAAACAATGAGCAGTTCTTC.

The chain joins TRBV5-6 to TRBJ2-7; a weak D match, TRBD2 (6 bases). V was clipped by 7 bases and J by 0 bases, with 11 bases between them. This CDR3 region has 13 residues. Per the germline V gene, CDR1 is SGHDT and CDR2 is YYEEEE. In nucleotides, the CDR3 is TGTGCCAGCGCGGGGTATAGCTCCTACGAGCAGTACTTC. Protein: CASAGYSSYEQYF.

The V gene is TRBV7-9, the J gene TRBJ2-3; 10 bases are a match to TRBD2. Trimming removed 5 bases from V and 3 bases from J; junction bases left unmatched: 5. Germline CDR1 SEHNR, CDR2 FQNEAQ (reference sequence). The CDR3 is 15 amino acids. The DNA for the CDR3 is TGTGCCAGCAGCCCATCTAGCGGGGGTACAGATACGCAGTATTTT. Encoded protein: CASSPSSGGTDTQYF.

The chain joins TRBV6-1 to TRBJ1-5; 9 nucleotides align to TRBD1. The CDR3 extends over 15 amino acids. CDR1 and CDR2 from the germline V gene are MNHNS and SASEGT. Germline trimming cut 5 bases from V and 3 bases from J; bases unmatched to any gene: 5. The CDR3, as DNA: TGTGCCAGCAGTTCGGGACAGGGTGTCAATCAGCCCCAGCATTTT. It is translated as CASSSGQGVNQPQHF.

This sequence joins TRBV9 and TRBJ2-1; D possibly corresponds to TRBD2 (5 bases). This CDR3 comprises 15 residues. Germline CDR1 SGDLS, CDR2 YYNGEE. Trimming took off 0 bases at V and 5 bases at J, with 12 bases between the two ends. CDR3 amino acids: CASSVAIRGNNEQFF. For the CDR3, the DNA is TGTGCCAGCAGCGTAGCTATACGGGGTAACAATGAGCAGTTCTTC.

This chain connects TRBV7-3 to TRBJ2-1; D is unclear. Trimming took off 5 bases at V and 9 bases at J, with 14 bases between the two ends. CDR3 size: 13 residues. In germline, CDR1 is SGHTA, CDR2 FQGTGA. The CDR3 sequence: CASSPTVLSEQFF. DNA of the CDR3: TGTGCCAGCAGCCCTACCGTATTGAGTGAGCAGTTCTTC.

The chain employs TRBV29-1 and TRBJ2-5; D might be TRBD2 (6 bases). Germline V gene sequence: CDR1 SQVTM, CDR2 ANQGSEA. This CDR3 contains 17 residues. Trimming removed 0 bases at V and 7 bases at J, with 24 bases between. The CDR3 here is CSVEDQLGGARPGTQYF. For the CDR3, the DNA is TGCAGCGTTGAAGATCAATTAGGAGGGGCCCGGCCGGGGACCCAGTACTTC.